One and the same sample provided the 26 T cell receptor beta chains below, sequenced in a study of cytomegalovirus exposure and HLA in healthy donors. The PCR was carried out with 60 Vbeta primers and 13 Jbeta primers. Some clones are missing from TCRdb's copy, which holds only in-frame ones; the method was immunoSEQ multiplex PCR. Among 30,000 to 50,000 clones listed, 68% were seen once. Sequenced material: PBMCs. The receptors were sampled from a middle-aged man in good health and CMV-seronegative.

The J gene is TRBJ2-7, the V gene TRBV7-9; no clear D gene. V dropped 3 bases and J dropped 1 base, with 4 bases sitting between them. Germline CDR1 reads SEHNR; CDR2 reads FQNEAQ (reference sequence). The CDR3 contains 12 residues. The CDR3 loop reads CASSFSSYEQYF. In DNA, the CDR3 is TGTGCCAGCAGCTTTAGTTCCTACGAGCAGTACTTC. The complete variable domain, with remaining parts taken from reference TRBV7-9 and TRBJ2-7, reads DTGVSQNPRHKITKRGQNVTFRCDPISEHNRLYWYRQTLGQGPEFLTYFQNEAQLEKSRLLSDRFSAERPKGSFSTLEIQRTEQGDSAMYLCASSFSSYEQYFGPGTRLTVT.

This chain links TRBV28 with TRBJ1-2, with D hard to call. V lost 5 bases and J lost 8, with 15 bases in between. The germline V gene has CDR1 MDHEN and CDR2 SYDVKM. CDR3 length: 13 residues. This chain's CDR3 is CASSTDPRLGYTF. CDR3 sequence (DNA): TGTGCCAGCAGTACTGACCCGAGACTGGGCTACACCTTC.

This chain links TRBV4-3 with TRBJ1-2; 7 bases agree with TRBD1. With V trimmed by 5 bases and J by 7 bases, 13 bases remained unmatched. The CDR3 is 15 amino acids. Germline V lookup: CDR1 LGHNA, CDR2 YSLEER. CDR3 sequence (DNA): TGCGCCAGCAGCACGCCCTTAGGGGGCTTGGCTGGCTACACCTTC. Encoded protein: CASSTPLGGLAGYTF.

V is TRBV6-5 and J is TRBJ1-5, with TRBD1 matching 7 bases. Germline loops: CDR1 MNHEY, CDR2 SVGAGI. The CDR3 extends over 14 amino acids. J was trimmed by 5 bases and V by 5 bases; bases with no gene match: 6. This chain's CDR3 is CASSESGGYQPQHF. In nucleotides, the CDR3 is TGTGCCAGCAGTGAATCAGGGGGATATCAGCCCCAGCATTTT.

The V call is TRBV10-3, the J call TRBJ1-5; no firm D call. Germline lookup yields CDR1 ENHRY and CDR2 SYGVKD. The germline V and J ends were trimmed by 4 bases and 0 bases, with 10 bases remaining between them. The CDR3 is 15 amino acids. The CDR3 nucleotides read TGTGCCATCAGTGGATCAGGTGATAGCAATCAGCCCCAGCATTTT. Translated, it gives CAISGSGDSNQPQHF.

The chain carries TRBV7-2 and TRBJ2-2, with D tentatively TRBD2 (7 bases). The CDR3 sequence is 15 residues long. The germline gives CDR1 SGHTA, CDR2 FQGNSA. Trimming left V 5 bases short and J 5 bases short, with 15 bases between. CDR3 loop: CASSLGGLPTGELFF. CDR3 nucleotide sequence: TGTGCCAGCAGCCTAGGGGGACTACCAACCGGGGAGCTGTTTTTT.

As to this clone: Other DNA sequences within the sample encode an identical CDR3. The chain carries TRBV29-1 and TRBJ2-5; 12 bases fit TRBD2. The CDR3 loop spans 14 amino acids. The germline V gene encodes CDR1 SQVTM and CDR2 ANQGSEA. The V and J ends lost 6 bases and 5 bases, in that order; junction bases with no gene match: 7. The CDR3 loop reads CSVASGGARETQYF. The CDR3 nucleotides are TGCAGCGTAGCTAGCGGGGGGGCCAGGGAGACCCAGTACTTC.

The chain has TRBV6-5 and TRBJ1-6; D call uncertain. The CDR3 is made up of 13 amino acids. The germline V gene has CDR1 MNHEY and CDR2 SVGAGI. Trimming removed 2 bases at V and 10 bases at J, with 9 bases between. The chain's CDR3 is CASSYDLGSPLHF. The CDR3 nucleotides are TGTGCCAGCAGTTACGATCTGGGCTCACCCCTCCACTTT.

V gene TRBV30 combines with J gene TRBJ2-5; D is perhaps TRBD2 (6 bases). CDR3 length equals 14 residues. The V gene's germline CDR1 is GTSNPN and CDR2 SVGIG (reference sequence). V was pared by 3 bases and J by 2 bases, with 13 bases between. Written as DNA, the CDR3 is TGTGCCTGGAGAGTTGGGGGGTCTCAAGAGACCCAGTACTTC. It codes for CAWRVGGSQETQYF.

The gene calls are TRBV21-1 and TRBJ2-1; the table's D call TRBD1 went unverified against the DNA. TRBV21-1 is designated a pseudogene. The CDR3 consists of 17 residues. The CDR3 nucleotides are TGTGCCAGCAGCAAAGCGTATAGGGACAGCCCATCTCATGAGCAGTTCTTC. It translates to CASSKAYRDSPSHEQFF.

The chain links TRBV7-2 to TRBJ2-5, with 7 bases aligning to TRBD2. J lost 5 bases, V lost 1 base, and 7 bases had no gene match. Germline CDR1 and CDR2: SGHTA and FQGNSA. The CDR3 length is 15 residues. CDR3 DNA: TGTGCCAGCAGCTTAGATCCAGGGCGGGGGGAGACCCAGTACTTC. It is translated as CASSLDPGRGETQYF.

This chain links TRBV27 with TRBJ2-7, with D possibly TRBD2 on 5 matching bases. CDR3 size: 12 residues. Germline loops: CDR1 MNHEY, CDR2 SMNVEV (reference sequence). The ends were cut back, 3 bases at V and 3 bases at J, with 6 bases in the middle. The CDR3 is CASSFRGYEQYF. The CDR3 DNA sequence: TGTGCCAGCAGTTTTCGGGGCTACGAGCAGTACTTC.

The sample holds a few counts of this clone. The sample has other DNA sequences that encode this CDR3 too. The chain employs TRBV7-9 and TRBJ2-7; TRBD1 agrees at 12 bases. The CDR3 is made up of 14 amino acids. CDR1 is SEHNR and CDR2 is FQNEAQ in the germline V gene (reference sequence). With V trimmed by 5 bases and J by 4 bases, 3 bases remained unmatched. For the CDR3, the DNA is TGTGCCAGCAGCCTGGGACAGGGGGCTTACGAGCAGTACTTC. This gives the protein CASSLGQGAYEQYF.

This sequence joins TRBV2 and TRBJ2-1; D is possibly TRBD1 (6 bases). The CDR3 length is 12 residues. Trimming left V 7 bases short and J 9 bases short, with 13 bases between. Germline CDR1 is SNHLY and CDR2 is FYNNEI. The CDR3 coding sequence is TGTGCCAGCACCTCGGACAGTAGTGAGCAGTTCTTC. Encoded protein: CASTSDSSEQFF.

In nucleotides, the CDR3 is TGCGCCAGCAGCCAAGAGGGACTAGTGGGGGCAGATACGCAGTATTTT. This translates into CASSQEGLVGADTQYF. The chain has TRBV4-3 and TRBJ2-3, with 8 bases matching TRBD2. The CDR3 length is 16 residues. The J segment lost 4 bases and the V segment lost 0 bases, leaving 6 bases of the junction unmatched. Looked up from germline, CDR1 is LGHNA and CDR2 is YSLEER.

The rearrangement joins TRBV2 to TRBJ1-5; TRBD1 might be the D (5 bases). CDR1 SNHLY and CDR2 FYNNEI come from the germline V gene. V lost 2 bases to trimming and J lost 7 bases, with 12 bases between them. This CDR3 comprises 14 residues. CDR3 DNA: TGTGCCAGCAGTGAACAGGGTCCTGAGCAGCCCCAGCATTTT. This gives the protein CASSEQGPEQPQHF.

DNA for the CDR3: TGTGCCAGCAGGGCCGGGACAGGGGGTCCTCAGCCCCAGCATTTT. Amino acid sequence: CASRAGTGGPQPQHF. V and J are TRBV2 and TRBJ1-5; 11 bases fit TRBD1. Germline lookup yields CDR1 SNHLY and CDR2 FYNNEI. Trimming at V came to 6 bases and at J to 6 bases, leaving 7 bases not matched to a gene. The CDR3 contains 15 residues.

The gene calls are TRBV27 and TRBJ1-6; 8 bases line up with TRBD1. CDR1 and CDR2 from the germline V gene are MNHEY and SMNVEV (reference sequence). J gave up 8 bases and V 5 bases, and 8 bases lay outside the gene matches. CDR3 size: 15 residues. CDR3 in DNA: TGTGCCAGCAGTCCATACGACAGGGGCGATTCACCCCTCCACTTT. The encoded protein is CASSPYDRGDSPLHF.

This chain joins TRBV4-1 and TRBJ1-2; D possibly corresponds to TRBD1 (5 bases). The CDR3 runs to 18 residues. V lost 1 base and J lost 8, with 26 bases in between. The germline gives CDR1 MGHRA, CDR2 YSYEKL. CDR3 amino acids: CASSQGAESRRAMRGYTF. The CDR3 nucleotides are TGCGCCAGCAGCCAAGGGGCCGAGAGTCGCAGGGCCATGAGGGGCTACACCTTC.

This rearrangement joins TRBV30 to TRBJ1-2; weak D call: TRBD1 (5 bases). CDR1 GTSNPN and CDR2 SVGIG come from the germline V gene (reference sequence). The CDR3 loop spans 12 amino acids. The CDR3 here is CASTEGSYGYTF. CDR3 in DNA: TGTGCTTCGACAGAAGGATCTTATGGCTACACCTTC.

DNA for the CDR3: TGTGCCAGCAGCTTGTGGGACAGGGGGTACAATGAGCAGTTCTTC. It codes for CASSLWDRGYNEQFF. The chain links TRBV7-2 to TRBJ2-1, with 11 positions matching TRBD1. V lost 3 bases and J lost 4; bases outside the gene matches: 2. The CDR3 consists of 15 residues. Germline V gives CDR1 SGHTA, CDR2 FQGNSA.

This chain links TRBV7-9 with TRBJ1-1, with D hard to call. Germline CDR1 is SEHNR and CDR2 is FQNEAQ (reference sequence). The CDR3 has 14 residues. V lost 3 bases and J lost 2, with 10 bases in between. CDR3 coding DNA: TGTGCCAGCAGCTTTGGCGGGTTCAACACTGAAGCTTTCTTT. Its protein is CASSFGGFNTEAFF.

The sample holds a few counts of this clone. The chain employs TRBV19 and TRBJ1-1, with a possible D match to TRBD1 (5 bases). Between the trimmed V and J ends, which lost 3 bases and 4 bases, there was a span of 12 bases. CDR1 is LNHDA and CDR2 is SQIVND in the germline V gene (reference sequence). The CDR3 has 14 amino acids. DNA for the CDR3: TGTGCCAGTAGTATGGAGGGGATCGGCACTGAAGCTTTCTTT. Translated, it gives CASSMEGIGTEAFF.

The chain carries TRBV2 and TRBJ1-2; tentatively, D is TRBD1 (6 bases). CDR1 is SNHLY, CDR2 FYNNEI, per germline. Trimming removed 1 base at V and 5 bases at J, with 8 bases between. The CDR3 contains 13 residues. The CDR3 sequence: CASSEGTEYGYTF. The CDR3 DNA follows: TGTGCCAGCAGTGAAGGGACAGAGTATGGCTACACCTTC. The full variable domain, with the rest looked up from reference TRBV2 and TRBJ1-2, is EPEVTQTPSHQVTQMGQEVILRCVPISNHLYFYWYRQILGQKVEFLVSFYNNEISEKSEIFDDQFSVERPDGSNFTLKIRSTKLEDSAMYFCASSEGTEYGYTFGSGTRLTVV.

The gene calls are TRBV6-5 and TRBJ1-1; maybe TRBD1 (5 bases). CDR1 is MNHEY, CDR2 SVGAGI, per germline. This CDR3 comprises 14 residues. V was clipped by 6 bases and J by 7 bases, with 18 bases between them. This CDR3 reads CASRPRGGTNEAFF. CDR3 bases: TGTGCCAGCAGGCCAAGAGGAGGGACCAATGAAGCTTTCTTT.

This clone was found once. This CDR3 is CASTRTGGADTQYF. The DNA of the CDR3 is TGCGCCAGCACCCGGACAGGGGGCGCAGATACGCAGTATTTT. This rearrangement joins TRBV5-1 to TRBJ2-3; 11 nucleotides match TRBD1. Germline V gene data show CDR1 as SGHRS and CDR2 as YFSETQ. V shed 6 bases and J 4 bases; nucleotides not matched to a gene: 4. This CDR3 region has 14 residues.